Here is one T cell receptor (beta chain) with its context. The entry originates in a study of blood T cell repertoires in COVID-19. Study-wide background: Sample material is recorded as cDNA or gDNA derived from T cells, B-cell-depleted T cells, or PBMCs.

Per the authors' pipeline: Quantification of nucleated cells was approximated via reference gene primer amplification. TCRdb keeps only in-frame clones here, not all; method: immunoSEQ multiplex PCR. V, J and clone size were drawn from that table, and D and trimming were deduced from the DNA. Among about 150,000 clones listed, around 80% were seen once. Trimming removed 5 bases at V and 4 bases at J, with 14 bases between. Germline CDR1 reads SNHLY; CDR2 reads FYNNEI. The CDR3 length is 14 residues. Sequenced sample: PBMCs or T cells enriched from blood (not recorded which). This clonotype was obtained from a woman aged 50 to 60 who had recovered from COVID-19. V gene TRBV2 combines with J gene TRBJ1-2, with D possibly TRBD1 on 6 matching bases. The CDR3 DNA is TGTGCCAGCAGTTACAGGGAAGGGAGCTATGGCTACACCTTC. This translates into CASSYREGSYGYTF.